The TCR beta chain under discussion was sequenced for a study of regulatory T cells in long-lasting Graves disease. The table lists this clonotype with many counts. With 4 bases removed from V and 0 bases from J, the gap between germline ends came to 13 bases. The CDR3 loop spans 15 amino acids. CDR1 SGHKS and CDR2 YYEKEE come from the germline V gene (reference sequence). Described time point: newly diagnosed GD, antithyroid drugs for less than 3 months. Extracted PBMC RNA gave rise to the TCR library. American Thyroid Association guidelines were used to diagnose Graves' disease. The TCR beta library used iRepertoire HTBI primers with Arm-PCR amplification of CDR3. TCRdb re-called the multiplex PCR reads with MiXCR, one entry per CDR3 protein. Here the sample spans hundreds of thousands of distinct CDR3 sequences, about 16% being singletons. The data also belong to a second study, concerning T cells in Graves' hyperthyroidism and ophthalmopathy.

This sequence was found in a woman aged 40-65 years with Graves disease. The material was peripheral blood mononuclear cells (PBMCs), obtained at new diagnosis, from a patient treated with antithyroid drugs. V usage is TRBV5-5 and J usage is TRBJ1-1, with D possibly matching TRBD1 (6 bases). DNA for the CDR3: TGTGCCAGCAGCCTTATCAGGGGTTTGAACACTGAAGCTTTCTTT. The encoded protein is CASSLIRGLNTEAFF.